One T cell receptor (beta chain) is described in this entry. The antigen it recognizes is unknown. The record has no base qualities; no much larger clone is one base away. The junction shows trimming of 6 bases on V and 10 bases on J, and the gene matches do not reach 14 bases of it. CDR3 length: 14 amino acids, cysteine to phenylalanine. CDR3 DNA only is kept here, 42 bases in frame from base 1. Via the germline V gene, CDR1 is MNHNS and CDR2 SASEGT. This entry belongs to a study of CD8 T cells in ankylosing spondylitis (dated by TCRdb to the late 2010s). Concerning the study at large: T cell receptor beta repertoires were profiled in healthy donors and ankylosing spondylitis patients so that disease-linked TCR variants could be found. Peripheral blood was sampled, and synovial fluid was also collected from ankylosing spondylitis patients. The full study cohort comprised 20 to 30 ankylosing spondylitis patients and 85 to 120 healthy donors.

General study outcomes and caveats: A TCR beta motif made up of several highly homologous amino acid variants appeared to be characteristic of blood from ankylosing spondylitis patients. According to the report, matched synovial fluid samples from ankylosing spondylitis patients were significantly enriched for the disease-linked clones. In peripheral blood, the disease-linked clones were found at relatively low frequencies and had a CD8+ phenotype. Some of the motif variants had been reported before in the synovial fluid and blood of reactive arthritis patients, a finding that suggests common disease-initiation mechanisms.

Sequencer: Illumina HiSeq 2500. Quantitative 5'-RACE with molecular barcodes was the method used to prepare the TCR beta libraries. In the paper's pipeline: A new computational method based on a probabilistic model of VDJ rearrangement was used to identify disease-linked TCR variants. The public reads were quality trimmed at Q25 with fastp and then assembled into clones with MiXCR by TCRdb, keeping productive beta chains. Every entry covers one CDR3 protein and lists the most common genes and DNA from its rows. The V and J calls follow TCRdb's processing rather than the paper's. The sample has approximately 200,000 distinct CDR3 sequences on record, around 13% of them singletons. The leading ten clones occupy approximately 16% of the sample.

Sample: blood, either unsorted or a sorted T cell fraction (not recorded which). The chain is encoded by TRBV6-1 joined to TRBJ1-1; TRBD1 lines up with 7 middle nucleotides. This TCR was sampled from a male donor with ankylosing spondylitis or in good health (not recorded which). For the CDR3, the sequence is CASRPITGDQAAFF. DNA sequence: TGTGCCAGCAGACCCATAACAGGGGATCAAGCAGCTTTCTTT.